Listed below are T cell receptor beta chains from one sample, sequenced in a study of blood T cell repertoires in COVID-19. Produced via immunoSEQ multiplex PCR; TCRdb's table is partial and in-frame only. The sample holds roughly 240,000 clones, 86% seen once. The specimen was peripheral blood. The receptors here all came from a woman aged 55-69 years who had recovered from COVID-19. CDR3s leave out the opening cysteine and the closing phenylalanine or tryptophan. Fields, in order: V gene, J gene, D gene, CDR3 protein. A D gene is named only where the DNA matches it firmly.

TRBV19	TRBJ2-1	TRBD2	ASSTSGGAYNEQF
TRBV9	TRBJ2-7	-	ASSSDSYEQY
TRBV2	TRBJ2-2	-	AILTGEGTGELF
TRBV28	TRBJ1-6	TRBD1	ASRRTGGWEALH
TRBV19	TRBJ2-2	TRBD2	ASSTPDSGGYTGELF
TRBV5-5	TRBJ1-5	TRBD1	ASSSIFGGQGGNQPQH
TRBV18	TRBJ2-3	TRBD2	ASSRNLPGGPLMSDTQY
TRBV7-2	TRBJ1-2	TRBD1	ASTLDRGGIYGYT
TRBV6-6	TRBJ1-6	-	ASLAGNPHGSPLH
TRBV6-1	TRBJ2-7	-	ASSEEAGISYEQY
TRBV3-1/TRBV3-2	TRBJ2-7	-	ASSPSHEQY
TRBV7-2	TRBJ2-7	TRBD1	ASSPWGQVYEQY
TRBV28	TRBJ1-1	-	ASSFMKGSGTEAF
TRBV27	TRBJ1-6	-	ASSLQGSPLH
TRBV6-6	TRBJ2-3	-	ASSITVGTQY
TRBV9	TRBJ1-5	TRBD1	ASSVSGQADQPQH
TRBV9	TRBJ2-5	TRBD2	ASSVEARGGRETQY
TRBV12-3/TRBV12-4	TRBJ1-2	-	ASSLGQNYGYT
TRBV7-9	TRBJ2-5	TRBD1	ASSLDRGQTQY
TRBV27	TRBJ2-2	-	ASTPLRENTGELF
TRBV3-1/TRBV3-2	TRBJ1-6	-	ASSQASQAGLSPLH
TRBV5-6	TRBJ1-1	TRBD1	ASSSGTGRNTEAF
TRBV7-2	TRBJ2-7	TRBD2	ASSLSPGGHSEQY
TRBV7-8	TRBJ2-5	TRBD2	ASSLVLAGGQETQY
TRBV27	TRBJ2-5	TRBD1	ASSLWDRDGTQY
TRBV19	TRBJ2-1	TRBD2	ASSPYSGGPYNEQF
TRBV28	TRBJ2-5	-	ASTNIGAGETQY
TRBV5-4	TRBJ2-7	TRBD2	ASSPQNSGGAEEQY
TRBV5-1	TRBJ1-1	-	ASSRIGGTEAF
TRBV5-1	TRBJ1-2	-	ASSLDAGANYGYT
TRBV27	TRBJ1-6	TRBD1	ASSFRGTGVSPLH
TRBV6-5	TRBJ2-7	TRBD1	ASRNRDSTYEQY
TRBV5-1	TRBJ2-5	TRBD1	ASSPGQGAQTQY
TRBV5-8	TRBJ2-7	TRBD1	ASSLVAGGGDEQY
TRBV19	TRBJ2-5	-	ASSPRGVQETQY
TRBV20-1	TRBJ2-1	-	SAIRNEQF
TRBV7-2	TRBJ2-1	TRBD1	ASSLNRGVRANEQF
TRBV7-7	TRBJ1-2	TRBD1	ASSPLPPGQNNYGYT
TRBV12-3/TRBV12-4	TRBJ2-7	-	ASSRGQSYEQY
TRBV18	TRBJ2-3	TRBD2	ASSPLTGGSTDTQY
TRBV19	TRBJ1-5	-	ATTAGWDNQPQH
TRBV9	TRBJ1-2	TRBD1	ASSATRDRRRGGYT
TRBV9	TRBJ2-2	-	ASSVDAGTRNTGELF
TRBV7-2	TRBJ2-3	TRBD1	ASSQRTGFRTDTQY
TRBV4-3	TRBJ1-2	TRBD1	ASSHDLRQGFNYGYT
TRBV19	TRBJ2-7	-	ASSAGQRSYEQY
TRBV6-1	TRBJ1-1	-	ASSDRFRATEAF
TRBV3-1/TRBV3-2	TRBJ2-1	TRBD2	ASSLAGASAYNEQF
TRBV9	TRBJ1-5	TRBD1	ASSVQGGNQPQH
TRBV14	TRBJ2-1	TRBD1	ASSHLPGQGTDEQF